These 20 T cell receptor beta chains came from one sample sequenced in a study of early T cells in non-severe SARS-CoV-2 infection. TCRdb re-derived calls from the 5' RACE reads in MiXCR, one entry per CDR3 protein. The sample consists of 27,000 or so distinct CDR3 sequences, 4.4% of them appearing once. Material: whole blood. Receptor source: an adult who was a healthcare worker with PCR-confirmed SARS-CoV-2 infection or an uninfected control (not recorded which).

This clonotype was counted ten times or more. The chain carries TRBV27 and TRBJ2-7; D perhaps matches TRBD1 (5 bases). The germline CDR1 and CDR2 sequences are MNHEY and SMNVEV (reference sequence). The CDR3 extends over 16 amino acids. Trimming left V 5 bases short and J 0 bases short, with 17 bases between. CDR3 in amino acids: CASSPTPDGHSYEQYV. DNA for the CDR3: TGTGCCAGCAGTCCCACACCGGACGGACACTCCTACGAGCAGTACGTC.

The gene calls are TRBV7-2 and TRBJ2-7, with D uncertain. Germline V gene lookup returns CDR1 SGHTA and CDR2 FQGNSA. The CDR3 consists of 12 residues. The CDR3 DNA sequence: TGTGCCAGCAGCTTAGGTATACTCCCTTTTTTCGTC. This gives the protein CASSLGILPFFV.

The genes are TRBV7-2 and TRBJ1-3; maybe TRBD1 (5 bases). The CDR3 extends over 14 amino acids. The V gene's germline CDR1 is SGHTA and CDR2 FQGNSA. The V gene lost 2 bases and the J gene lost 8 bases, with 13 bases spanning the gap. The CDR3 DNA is TGTGCCAGCAGCTTAATTTCAGGGCCGGACACCATATATTTT. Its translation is CASSLISGPDTIYF. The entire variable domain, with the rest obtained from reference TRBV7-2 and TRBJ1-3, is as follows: GAGVSQSPSNKVTEKGKDVELRCDPISGHTALYWYRQSLGQGLEFLIYFQGNSAPDKSGLPSDRFSAERTGGSVSTLTIQRTQQEDSAVYLCASSLISGPDTIYFGEGSWLTVV.

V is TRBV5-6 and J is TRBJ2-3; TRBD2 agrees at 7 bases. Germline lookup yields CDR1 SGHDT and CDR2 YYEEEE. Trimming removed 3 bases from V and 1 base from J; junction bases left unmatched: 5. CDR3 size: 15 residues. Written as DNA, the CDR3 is TGTGCCAGCAGCTCGAGACTAGCACGCACAGATACGCAGTATTTT. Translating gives CASSSRLARTDTQYF.

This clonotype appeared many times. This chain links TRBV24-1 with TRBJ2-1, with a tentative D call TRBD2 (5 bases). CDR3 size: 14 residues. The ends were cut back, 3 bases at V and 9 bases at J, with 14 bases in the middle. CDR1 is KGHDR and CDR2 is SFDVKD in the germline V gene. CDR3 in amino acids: CATSDGRDSSEQFF. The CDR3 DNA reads TGTGCCACCAGTGATGGCCGGGATTCGAGTGAGCAGTTCTTC.

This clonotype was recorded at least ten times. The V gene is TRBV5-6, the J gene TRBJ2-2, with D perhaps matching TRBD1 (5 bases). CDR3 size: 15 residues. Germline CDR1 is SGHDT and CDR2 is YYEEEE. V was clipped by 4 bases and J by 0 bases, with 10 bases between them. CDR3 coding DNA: TGTGCCAGCAGCCCAGACAGCCCGAACACCGGGGAGCTGTTTTTT. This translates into CASSPDSPNTGELFF.

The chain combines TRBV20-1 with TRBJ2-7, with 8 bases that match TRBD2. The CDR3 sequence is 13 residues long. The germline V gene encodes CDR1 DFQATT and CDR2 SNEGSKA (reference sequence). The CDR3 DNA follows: TGCAGGGCGACTAGCGCGACTTCCTACGAGCAGTACTTC. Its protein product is CRATSATSYEQYF.

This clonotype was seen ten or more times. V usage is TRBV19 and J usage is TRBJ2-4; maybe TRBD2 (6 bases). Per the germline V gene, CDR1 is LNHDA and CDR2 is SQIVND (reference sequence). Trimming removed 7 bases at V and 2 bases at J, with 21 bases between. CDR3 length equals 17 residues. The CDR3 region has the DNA TGTGCCAGTACTCAAAACGCCGGGGGAAGTTCCAAAAACATTCAGTACTTC. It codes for CASTQNAGGSSKNIQYF.

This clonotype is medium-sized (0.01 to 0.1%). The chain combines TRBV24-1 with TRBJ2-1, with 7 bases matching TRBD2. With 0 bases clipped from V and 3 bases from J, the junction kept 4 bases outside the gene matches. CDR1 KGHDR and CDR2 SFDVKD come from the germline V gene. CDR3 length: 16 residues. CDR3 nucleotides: TGTGCCACCAGTGATTTGAGGGCGGGAGACTACAATGAGCAGTTCTTC. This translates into CATSDLRAGDYNEQFF.

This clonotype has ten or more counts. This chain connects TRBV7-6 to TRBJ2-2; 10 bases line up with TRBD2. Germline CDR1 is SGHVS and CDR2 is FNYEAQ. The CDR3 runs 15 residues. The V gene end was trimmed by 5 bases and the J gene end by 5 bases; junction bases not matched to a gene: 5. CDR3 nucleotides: TGTGCCAGCAGCACTAGCGGGATTTGGACCGGGGAGCTGTTTTTT. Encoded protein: CASSTSGIWTGELFF.

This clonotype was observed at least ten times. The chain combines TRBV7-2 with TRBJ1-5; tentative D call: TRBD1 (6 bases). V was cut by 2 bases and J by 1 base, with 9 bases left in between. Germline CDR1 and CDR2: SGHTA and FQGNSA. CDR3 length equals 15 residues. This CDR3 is CASSLWGASNQPQHF. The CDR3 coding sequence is TGTGCCAGCAGCTTATGGGGGGCGAGCAATCAGCCCCAGCATTTT.

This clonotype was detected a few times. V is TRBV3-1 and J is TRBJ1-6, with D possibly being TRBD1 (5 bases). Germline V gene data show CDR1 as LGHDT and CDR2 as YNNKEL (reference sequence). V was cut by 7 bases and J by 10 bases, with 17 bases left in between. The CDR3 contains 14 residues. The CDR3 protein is CASNLGRDVSPLHF. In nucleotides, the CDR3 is TGTGCCAGCAATTTGGGCAGGGATGTCTCACCCCTCCACTTT.

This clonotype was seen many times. CDR3: CASSLGLDEQFF. The CDR3 nucleotides are TGTGCCAGCAGTCTAGGACTAGACGAGCAGTTCTTC. The rearrangement joins TRBV6-2 or TRBV6-3 to TRBJ2-1; 7 bases agree with TRBD2. V shed 5 bases and J 10 bases; nucleotides not matched to a gene: 5. Looked up from germline, CDR1 is MNHEY and CDR2 is SVGEGT. The CDR3 covers 12 residues.

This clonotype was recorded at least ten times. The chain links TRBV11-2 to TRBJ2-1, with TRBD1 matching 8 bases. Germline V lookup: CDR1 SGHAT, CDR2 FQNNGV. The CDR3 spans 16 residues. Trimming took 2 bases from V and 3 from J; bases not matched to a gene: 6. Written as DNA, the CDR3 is TGTGCCAGCAGCTTACGCTTTGGACAGGGCTACAATGAGCAGTTCTTC. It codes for CASSLRFGQGYNEQFF.

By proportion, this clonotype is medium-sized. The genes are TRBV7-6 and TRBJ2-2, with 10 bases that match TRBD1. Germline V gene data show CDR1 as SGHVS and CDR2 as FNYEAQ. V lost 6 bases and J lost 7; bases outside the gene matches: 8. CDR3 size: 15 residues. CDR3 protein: CASRQGQGYDGELFF. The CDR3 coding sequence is TGTGCCAGCAGACAGGGACAGGGGTATGACGGGGAGCTGTTTTTT.

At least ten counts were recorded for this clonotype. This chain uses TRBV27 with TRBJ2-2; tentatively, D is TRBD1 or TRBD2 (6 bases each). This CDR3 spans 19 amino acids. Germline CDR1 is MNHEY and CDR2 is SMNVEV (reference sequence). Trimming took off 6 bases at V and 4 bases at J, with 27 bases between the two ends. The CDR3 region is CASSPPGWGSQGGTGELFF. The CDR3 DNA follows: TGTGCCAGCAGCCCCCCAGGGTGGGGATCACAGGGAGGCACCGGGGAGCTGTTTTTT.

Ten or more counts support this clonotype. CDR3 DNA: TGCAGTGCTAGGCCCCGACAGTCCCGAGACACCATATATTTT. It specifies CSARPRQSRDTIYF. The V and J genes are TRBV20-1 and TRBJ1-3, with a weak D call TRBD1 (5 bases). Trimming took off 3 bases at V and 8 bases at J, with 17 bases between the two ends. Germline assignment: CDR1 DFQATT and CDR2 SNEGSKA (reference sequence). The CDR3 covers 14 residues.

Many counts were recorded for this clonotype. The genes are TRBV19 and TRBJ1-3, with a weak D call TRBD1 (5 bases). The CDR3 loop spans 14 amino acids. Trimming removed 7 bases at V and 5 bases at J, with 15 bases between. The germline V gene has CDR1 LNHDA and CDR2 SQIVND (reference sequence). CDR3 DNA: TGTGCCAGTAATAAGGGGACGGCTAGAAACACCATATATTTT. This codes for CASNKGTARNTIYF.

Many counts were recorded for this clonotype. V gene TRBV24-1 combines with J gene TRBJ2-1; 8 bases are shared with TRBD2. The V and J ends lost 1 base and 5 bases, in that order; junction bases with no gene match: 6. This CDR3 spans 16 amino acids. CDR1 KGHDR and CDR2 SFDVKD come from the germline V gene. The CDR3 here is CATSDFGAGGHNEQFF. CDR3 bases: TGTGCCACCAGTGATTTCGGGGCGGGAGGCCACAATGAGCAGTTCTTC.

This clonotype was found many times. The CDR3 sequence is CASSPAGGRSYNEQFF. DNA for the CDR3: TGCGCCAGCAGCCCAGCAGGGGGAAGGTCCTACAATGAGCAGTTCTTC. The chain joins TRBV4-3 to TRBJ2-1, with 7 bases matching TRBD1. V shed 4 bases, J shed 1 base, and the junction held 7 bases outside the gene matches. The CDR3 consists of 16 residues. From germline, CDR1 is LGHNA and CDR2 YSLEER.